One sample yielded the 22 T cell receptor beta chains listed below, sequenced in a study of blood T cell repertoires in COVID-19. The protocol was immunoSEQ multiplex PCR, while the TCRdb copy is restricted to in-frame clones and leaves out a portion. The table has approximately 460,000 clones, 80% to 90% seen once. The sequenced sample was peripheral blood. The source of these receptors is a man younger than 35 with COVID-19, enrolled during active disease.

The genes are TRBV3-1 (or the pseudogene TRBV3-2) and TRBJ1-2, with 8 bases aligning to TRBD1. Germline CDR1 LGHDT, CDR2 YNNKEL (reference sequence). V gave up 4 bases and J gave up 4 bases; unmatched junction bases: 8. This CDR3 spans 15 amino acids. CDR3 residues: CASSRGPDRGYGYTF. CDR3 sequence (DNA): TGTGCCAGCAGCCGCGGTCCAGACAGGGGCTATGGCTACACCTTC.

This chain connects TRBV21-1 to TRBJ2-1; the listed D gene, TRBD1, was not tested against the DNA. TRBV21-1 is listed as a pseudogene. CDR3 length: 18 residues. The CDR3 DNA reads as TGTGCCAGCAGCAAAGAGAGCGAGACAGGGAGCTCCTACAATGAGCAGTTCTTC. The encoded protein is CASSKESETGSSYNEQFF.

The chain combines TRBV27 with TRBJ2-5, with 7 bases identical to TRBD2. The CDR3 spans 16 residues. Germline trimming cut 6 bases from V and 1 base from J; bases unmatched to any gene: 11. CDR1 and CDR2 (germline): MNHEY, SMNVEV (reference sequence). The CDR3 DNA is TGTGCCAGCAGACCTCTTCTTGGGGGGGTCCAAGAGACCCAGTACTTC. Translation gives CASRPLLGGVQETQYF.

A word on this clone: Other DNA sequences within the sample encode an identical CDR3. The rearrangement uses TRBV30 and TRBJ1-1, with D tentatively TRBD1 (5 bases). The CDR3 is made up of 11 amino acids. Germline V gives CDR1 GTSNPN, CDR2 SVGIG (reference sequence). V was pared by 4 bases and J by 5 bases, with 8 bases between. CDR3 protein: CAWNRGTEAFF. CDR3 DNA sequence: TGTGCCTGGAATCGGGGGACTGAAGCTTTCTTT. Based on the CDR3 plus reference TRBV30 and TRBJ1-1, the full variable domain is SQTIHQWPATLVQPVGSPLSLECTVEGTSNPNLYWYRQAAGRGLQLLFYSVGIGQISSEVPQNLSASRPQDRQFILSSKKLLLSDSGFYLCAWNRGTEAFFGQGTRLTVV.

V and J are TRBV12-3 or TRBV12-4 and TRBJ2-1; 8 bases are shared with TRBD1. Losses at the gene ends were 4 bases for V and 10 bases for J; bases not matched to a gene: 6. The CDR3 contains 13 residues. The CDR3 coding sequence is TGTGCCAGCAGTTCGACAGGGGCAGGGGAGCAGTTCTTC. Translated: CASSSTGAGEQFF.

This chain links TRBV3-1 (or the pseudogene TRBV3-2) with TRBJ2-1; D may be TRBD1 (7 bases). Trimming took 1 base from V and 8 from J, leaving 12 bases between them. The V gene's germline CDR1 is LGHDT and CDR2 YNNKEL (reference sequence). The CDR3 has 14 residues. The CDR3 spells CASSQVGGGHEQFF. CDR3 DNA sequence: TGTGCCAGCAGCCAAGTTGGAGGGGGCCATGAGCAGTTCTTC.

The rearrangement links TRBV4-1 to TRBJ1-5, with 7 bases lining up with TRBD1. The CDR3 is 16 amino acids. Germline values: CDR1 MGHRA, CDR2 YSYEKL. V lost 0 bases and J lost 6; bases outside the gene matches: 8. The CDR3 spells CASSQDPGGRGQPQHF. CDR3 nucleotides: TGCGCCAGCAGCCAAGACCCAGGGGGACGCGGTCAGCCCCAGCATTTT.

The chain recombines TRBV5-1 with TRBJ2-7; D ambiguous. CDR3 length: 12 residues. The V gene lost 1 base and the J gene lost 4 bases, with 6 bases spanning the gap. Germline V gives CDR1 SGHRS, CDR2 YFSETQ. The CDR3 reads CASSLSQYEQYF. The CDR3 DNA reads TGCGCCAGCAGCTTGTCTCAGTACGAGCAGTACTTC.

The chain recombines TRBV27 with TRBJ2-7; TRBD2 might be the D (6 bases). Trimming cost V 11 bases and J 4 bases, with 15 bases left between them. Germline CDR1 MNHEY, CDR2 SMNVEV (reference sequence). This CDR3 is 12 amino acids long. The CDR3 coding sequence is TGTGCCCTGGGGGGTAGGGCGTACGAGCAGTACTTC. Translated, it gives CALGGRAYEQYF.

This clone came up a few times. The chain employs TRBV29-1 and TRBJ2-1; 8 nucleotides align to TRBD2. Germline values: CDR1 SQVTM, CDR2 ANQGSEA. After removal of 7 bases from V and 0 bases from J, the junction contained 2 bases not matched to a gene. The CDR3 consists of 13 residues. CDR3 nucleotides: TGCAGCGGGACTAGCAGCTCCTACAATGAGCAGTTCTTC. Its protein is CSGTSSSYNEQFF.

The CDR3 loop is CASSLVVGPDEQYF. CDR3 DNA sequence: TGTGCCAGCAGTCTTGTAGTGGGCCCGGACGAGCAGTACTTC. This chain joins TRBV28 and TRBJ2-7; D remains ambiguous. The germline gives CDR1 MDHEN, CDR2 SYDVKM. With 5 bases removed from V and 5 bases from J, the gap between germline ends came to 16 bases. There are 14 residues in the CDR3.

The V gene is TRBV7-6, the J gene TRBJ2-2; TRBD1 matches 9 bases. The CDR3 consists of 16 residues. J gave up 7 bases and V 4 bases, and 10 bases lay outside the gene matches. The germline gives CDR1 SGHVS, CDR2 FNYEAQ. CDR3 sequence: CASSSTGGFRGGELFF. CDR3 nucleotide sequence: TGTGCCAGCAGCTCCACAGGGGGCTTCAGGGGCGGGGAGCTGTTTTTT.

The J gene is TRBJ2-2, the V gene TRBV3-1 (or the pseudogene TRBV3-2), with 9 bases matching TRBD2. The CDR3 extends over 17 amino acids. Germline assignment: CDR1 LGHDT and CDR2 YNNKEL (reference sequence). V lost 1 base and J lost 3; bases outside the gene matches: 6. As DNA, the CDR3 is TGTGCCAGCAGCCAAGGTGGTAGCGGGGGTTACACCGGGGAGCTGTTTTTT. It codes for CASSQGGSGGYTGELFF.

This clone has just a few counts. The V call is TRBV6-5, the J call TRBJ1-1; D might be TRBD1 (5 bases). The CDR3 runs 13 residues. Germline V CDR1 and CDR2: MNHEY, SVGAGI. The V gene lost 3 bases and the J gene lost 5 bases, with 10 bases spanning the gap. The CDR3 sequence is CASSYMGGTEAFF. The CDR3 DNA reads as TGTGCCAGCAGTTATATGGGGGGGACTGAAGCTTTCTTT.

The V gene is TRBV7-9, the J gene TRBJ2-1; 7 bases match TRBD2. The CDR3 has 15 amino acids. The junction had 9 bases not matched to a gene; V was cut back by 4 bases and J by 6 bases. Germline V gives CDR1 SEHNR, CDR2 FQNEAQ (reference sequence). CDR3 DNA sequence: TGTGCCAGCAGCTATGCGGGAGATCCGCTCAATGAGCAGTTCTTC. It is translated as CASSYAGDPLNEQFF. The full variable domain, with the rest looked up from reference TRBV7-9 and TRBJ2-1, is DTGVSQNPRHKITKRGQNVTFRCDPISEHNRLYWYRQTLGQGPEFLTYFQNEAQLEKSRLLSDRFSAERPKGSFSTLEIQRTEQGDSAMYLCASSYAGDPLNEQFFGPGTRLTVL.

The chain is built from TRBV5-1 and TRBJ2-5; 8 bases align to TRBD1. The ends lost 0 bases at V and 5 bases at J; junction bases unmatched: 9. The CDR3 runs to 16 residues. CDR1 is SGHRS and CDR2 is YFSETQ in the germline V gene. CDR3 protein: CASSLVQGADVETQYF. CDR3 bases: TGCGCCAGCAGCTTGGTCCAGGGGGCGGATGTGGAGACCCAGTACTTC.

On this clone: Other DNA sequences in this specimen translate into the identical CDR3. The chain couples TRBV9 to TRBJ2-7, with D possibly being TRBD2 (5 bases). Germline V gene data show CDR1 as SGDLS and CDR2 as YYNGEE. This CDR3 comprises 15 residues. The V gene lost 0 bases and the J gene lost 0 bases, with 10 bases spanning the gap. The DNA for the CDR3 is TGTGCCAGCAGCGTAGAACCGGGGTCCTCCTACGAGCAGTACTTC. Translation gives CASSVEPGSSYEQYF.

The chain has TRBV7-2 and TRBJ2-3; 9 bases line up with TRBD2. The CDR3 is made up of 17 amino acids. Trimming cost V 5 bases and J 4 bases; bases outside gene matches: 13. Germline V gene lookup returns CDR1 SGHTA and CDR2 FQGNSA. Here the CDR3 reads CASSTSISGGRADTQYF. The CDR3 DNA reads TGTGCCAGCAGCACATCGATTAGCGGGGGCCGGGCAGATACGCAGTATTTT.

V is TRBV3-1 (or the pseudogene TRBV3-2) and J is TRBJ1-4; D is unclear. Per the germline V gene, CDR1 is LGHDT and CDR2 is YNNKEL (reference sequence). Trimming removed 4 bases at V and 9 bases at J, with 18 bases between. The CDR3 extends over 15 amino acids. The CDR3 loop is CASSPSGVTLKKLFF. The CDR3, as DNA: TGTGCCAGCAGCCCATCGGGAGTTACTTTAAAAAAACTGTTTTTT.

Here the CDR3 reads CASSDSGTENTEAFF. CDR3 bases: TGTGCCAGCAGTGACTCCGGGACAGAGAACACTGAAGCTTTCTTT. The chain has TRBV25-1 and TRBJ1-1; 7 bases are shared with TRBD1. Losses at the gene ends were 3 bases for V and 1 base for J; bases not matched to a gene: 5. The CDR3 consists of 15 residues. CDR1 and CDR2 from the germline V gene are MGHDK and SYGVNS.

This chain connects TRBV19 to TRBJ2-5; 12 bases line up with TRBD2. The V and J ends lost 3 bases and 5 bases, in that order; junction bases with no gene match: 7. Germline CDR1 reads LNHDA; CDR2 reads SQIVND (reference sequence). CDR3 length: 16 amino acids. In DNA, the CDR3 is TGTGCCAGTAGTATCCTGACTAGCGGGGGTAAGGAGACCCAGTACTTC. Translation: CASSILTSGGKETQYF. The whole variable domain, remainder taken from reference TRBV19 and TRBJ2-5, is DGGITQSPKYLFRKEGQNVTLSCEQNLNHDAMYWYRQDPGQGLRLIYYSQIVNDFQKGDIAEGYSVSREKKESFPLTVTSAQKNPTAFYLCASSILTSGGKETQYFGPGTRLLVL.

The rearrangement joins TRBV7-2 to TRBJ1-2; 10 nucleotides align to TRBD1. The CDR3 contains 13 residues. Germline-derived CDR1 and CDR2 are SGHTA and FQGNSA. V shed 7 bases, J shed 8 bases, and the junction held 7 bases outside the gene matches. The CDR3 spells CASTLDRGDGYTF. CDR3 DNA sequence: TGTGCCAGCACCTTGGACAGGGGGGACGGCTACACCTTC.